The clone carrying this T cell receptor (beta chain) has only one observation. The CDR3 length is 14 residues. The germline CDR1 and CDR2 sequences are PRHDT and FYEKMQ (reference sequence). V was pared by 5 bases and J by 3 bases, with 12 bases between. Repertoires were generated with immunoSEQ multiplex PCR, while TCRdb's copy carries only in-frame clones and drops some. The table has approximately 480,000 clones, approximately 92% seen once. These data come from a study of blood T cell repertoires in COVID-19. Overall study: From the United States, Italy and Spain came samples of acute and convalescent COVID-19.

This clonotype originated in a man aged 18-30 years with COVID-19, enrolled during active disease. The sequencing sample was made of peripheral blood. The chain is built from TRBV13 and TRBJ2-3; D is possibly TRBD2 (5 bases). The CDR3, as DNA: TGTGCCAGCAGCACTTCTCGCGGGACAGATACGCAGTATTTT. Translation: CASSTSRGTDTQYF.